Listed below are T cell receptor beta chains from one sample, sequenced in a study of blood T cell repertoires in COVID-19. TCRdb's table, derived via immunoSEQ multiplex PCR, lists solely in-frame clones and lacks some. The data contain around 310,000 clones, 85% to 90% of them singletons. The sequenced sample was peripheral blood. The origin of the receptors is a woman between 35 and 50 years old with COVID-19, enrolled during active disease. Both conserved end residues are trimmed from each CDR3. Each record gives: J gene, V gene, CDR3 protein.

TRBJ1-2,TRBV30,AWSRVRRQGSYGYT
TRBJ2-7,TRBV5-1,ASSPAGGYEQY
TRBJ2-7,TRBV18,ASSRTTGGVSYEQY
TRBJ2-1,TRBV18,ASSGTSGGDEQF
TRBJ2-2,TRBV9,ASSTGQGWTGELF
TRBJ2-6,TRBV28,ASSLGQSRVLT
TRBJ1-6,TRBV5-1,ASSLAGGQGPGANSPLH
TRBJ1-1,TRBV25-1,ASSNGGKNTEAF
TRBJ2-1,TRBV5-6,ASSWGGPPQF
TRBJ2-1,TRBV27,ASSFVPPTGLNNEQF
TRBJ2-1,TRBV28,ASSLYGPTNEQF
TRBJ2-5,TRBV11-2,ASSLSGGAGETQY
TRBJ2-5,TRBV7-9,ASSLVGTGKRETQY
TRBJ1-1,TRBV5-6,ASRRPGSNTEAF
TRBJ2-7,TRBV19,ASSIIAGGSYEQY
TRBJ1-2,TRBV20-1,SAISGDGYT
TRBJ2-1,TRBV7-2,ASSLDRSLSNEQF
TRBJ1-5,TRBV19,ASRDRGARGNQPQH
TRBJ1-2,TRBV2,ASTPHGTGGVTGYT
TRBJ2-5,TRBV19,ASSIGGRSETQY
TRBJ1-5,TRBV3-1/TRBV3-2,ASSQVKSHQPQH
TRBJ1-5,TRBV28,ASSSLPWTDSNQPQH
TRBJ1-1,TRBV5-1,ASSLAAGGTNTEAF
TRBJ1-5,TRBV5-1,ASSLQGGNQPQH
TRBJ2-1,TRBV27,ASSPGQGYNEQF
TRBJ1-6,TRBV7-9,ASSPLNSPLH
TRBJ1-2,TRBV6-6,ASSYGDSPGGYT
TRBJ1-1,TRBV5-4,ASSLSRRNTEAF
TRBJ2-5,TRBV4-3,ASSRRASGRETQY
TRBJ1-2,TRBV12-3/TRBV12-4,ASSLGDSIGYT
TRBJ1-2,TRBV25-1,ASSEWEGRKEYGYT
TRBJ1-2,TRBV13,ASSLEVGTGTFDGYT
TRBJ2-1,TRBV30,AWSVLPTDSPGV
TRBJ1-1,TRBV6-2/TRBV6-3,ASSYSTGGYKTEAF
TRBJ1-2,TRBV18,ASSPSVPDRGLDGYT
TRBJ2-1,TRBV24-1,ATSDLGGGEQF
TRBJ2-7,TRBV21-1,ASSKRGRRELSYEQY
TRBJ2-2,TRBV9,ASSVELAGTAGTGELF
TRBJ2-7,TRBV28,ASSPSGVPPYEQY
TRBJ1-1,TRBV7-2,ASSLQGGTTEAF
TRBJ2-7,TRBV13,ASNRDRAYEQY
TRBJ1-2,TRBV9,ASSGYRGTNYGYT
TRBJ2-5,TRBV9,ASSNNPDRANQETQY
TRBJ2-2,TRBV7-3,ASSLRAGANTGELF
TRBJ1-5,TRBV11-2,ASSSGGGTFQPQH
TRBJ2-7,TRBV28,ASSPSGLAGDEQY
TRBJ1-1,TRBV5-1,ASSLAAVNTEAF
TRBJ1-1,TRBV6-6,ASLTGETEAF
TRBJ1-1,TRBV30,ARSPGQVNTEAF
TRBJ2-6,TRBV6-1,ASSEGRGGANVLT
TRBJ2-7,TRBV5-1,ASRYGGVAAYEQY